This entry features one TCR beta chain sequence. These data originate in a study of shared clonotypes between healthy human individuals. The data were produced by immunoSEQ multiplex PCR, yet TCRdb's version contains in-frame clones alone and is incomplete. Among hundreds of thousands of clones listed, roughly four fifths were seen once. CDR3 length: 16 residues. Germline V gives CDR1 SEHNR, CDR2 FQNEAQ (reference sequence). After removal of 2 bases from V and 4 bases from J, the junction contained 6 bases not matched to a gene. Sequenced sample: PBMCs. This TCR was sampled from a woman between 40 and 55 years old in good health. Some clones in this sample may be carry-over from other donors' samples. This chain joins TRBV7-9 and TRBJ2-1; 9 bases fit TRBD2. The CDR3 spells CASSLFLAGEYNEQFF. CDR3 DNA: TGTGCCAGCAGCTTATTTTTAGCGGGAGAGTACAATGAGCAGTTCTTC.